The TCR beta chain under discussion was sequenced for a study of cytomegalovirus exposure and HLA in healthy donors. The study's findings and limits: Donors belonging to an Asian-associated ancestry cluster reportedly showed fewer N-insertions in productive TCRs than the roughly 670-donor mean, according to what a later analysis found.

CDR1 and CDR2 from the germline V gene are MRHNA and SNTAGT. V was trimmed by 6 bases and J by 4 bases, leaving 16 bases between them. CDR3 length: 16 amino acids. In its sample, this clone was seen once. Its specificity is unknown. Both 60 Vbeta primers and 13 Jbeta primers went into the PCR. The protocol was immunoSEQ multiplex PCR, while the TCRdb copy is restricted to in-frame clones and leaves out a portion. The profile shows over 150,000 clones, approximately 78% of them singletons. The chain carries TRBV6-4 and TRBJ2-6, with a weak D call TRBD1 (6 bases). This clonotype was sampled from a woman aged 50 to 60 in good health and CMV-seropositive. The sequencing input was PBMCs. CDR3 residues: CASSLNTGSGANVLTF. CDR3 in DNA: TGTGCCAGCAGCCTAAACACAGGGAGCGGGGCCAACGTCCTGACTTTC.